The 17 T cell receptor beta chains reported below all come from one sample, sequenced in a study of OX40 agonist ivuxolimab in advanced cancers. Assay used: immunoSEQ multiplex PCR; TCRdb lists only in-frame clones, some missing. The table includes about 99,000 clones, about 96% detected once. The sequenced sample was CD4+ or CD8+ T cells sorted from blood, obtained in a trial of the OX40 agonist ivuxolimab. The origin of the receptors is an adult with an advanced solid tumor such as melanoma, head and neck, liver or kidney cancer.

V usage is TRBV11-1 and J usage is TRBJ2-5; no firm D call. In germline, CDR1 is SGHAT, CDR2 FQDESV (reference sequence). The CDR3 sequence is 12 residues long. V dropped 5 bases and J dropped 5 bases, with 9 bases sitting between them. DNA of the CDR3: TGTGCCAGCAGCACGAGTGCCGAGACCCAGTACTTC. It translates to CASSTSAETQYF.

The chain carries TRBV11-2 and TRBJ1-1, with D possibly TRBD1 on 5 matching bases. The germline CDR1 and CDR2 sequences are SGHAT and FQNNGV. The length of the CDR3 is 16 residues. Trimming removed 1 base from V and 3 bases from J, with 15 bases in between. CDR3: CASSLVSAGEDTEAFF. CDR3 in DNA: TGTGCCAGCAGCTTAGTAAGTGCGGGGGAGGACACTGAAGCTTTCTTT.

The J gene is TRBJ2-5, the V gene TRBV13, with TRBD2 as a possible D gene (6 bases). V lost 4 bases to trimming and J lost 9 bases, with 15 bases between them. The CDR3 has 13 residues. The germline V gene encodes CDR1 PRHDT and CDR2 FYEKMQ (reference sequence). The CDR3 loop reads CASSSSGGRPQYF. CDR3 in DNA: TGTGCCAGCAGCTCATCCGGAGGGCGGCCCCAGTACTTC. Full variable domain (remainder filled in from reference TRBV13 and TRBJ2-5): AAGVIQSPRHLIKEKRETATLKCYPIPRHDTVYWYQQGPGQDPQFLISFYEKMQSDKGSIPDRFSAQQFSDYHSELNMSSLELGDSALYFCASSSSGGRPQYFGPGTRLLVL.

The V and J genes are TRBV7-6 and TRBJ2-7, with D maybe TRBD2 (5 bases). Germline loops: CDR1 SGHVS, CDR2 FNYEAQ. The V end was cut by 5 bases, the J end by 6 bases, with 14 bases between. This CDR3 region has 13 residues. The chain's CDR3 is CASSPEAAGEQYF. The CDR3 region has the DNA TGTGCCAGCAGCCCCGAGGCGGCGGGCGAGCAGTACTTC.

This clone has just one count. V and J are TRBV14 and TRBJ2-1; TRBD2 matches 12 bases. CDR3 length: 17 residues. CDR1 is SGHDN and CDR2 is FVKESK in the germline V gene. The J segment lost 8 bases and the V segment lost 8 bases, leaving 16 bases of the junction unmatched. The CDR3 loop is CASSPVWLAGGGDEQFF. The CDR3 coding sequence is TGTGCCAGCTCGCCGGTGTGGCTAGCGGGAGGGGGAGATGAGCAGTTCTTC.

V and J are TRBV7-3 and TRBJ2-7; D gene unclear. The germline V gene encodes CDR1 SGHTA and CDR2 FQGTGA. CDR3 size: 13 residues. Trimming cost V 6 bases and J 7 bases, with 16 bases left between them. CDR3 region: CASSSDAEGEQYF. In nucleotides, the CDR3 is TGTGCCAGCAGTTCGGACGCGGAAGGGGAGCAGTACTTC.

The V call is TRBV7-2, the J call TRBJ2-1; D may be TRBD2 (6 bases). The CDR3 is 18 amino acids. The germline CDR1 and CDR2 sequences are SGHTA and FQGNSA. The V end lost 3 bases, the J end lost 3 bases, and 21 bases lay between the germline ends. CDR3 protein: CASSLHYSTSGLYNEQFF. CDR3 nucleotides: TGTGCCAGCAGCTTGCACTACTCTACAAGCGGGCTCTACAATGAGCAGTTCTTC.

This chain uses TRBV7-7 with TRBJ2-3; D is unresolved. Trimming pared 6 bases from V and 3 bases from J, leaving 13 bases between. Germline CDR1 SSHAT, CDR2 FNYEAQ (reference sequence). CDR3 length: 14 residues. The CDR3 coding sequence is TGTGCCAGCAGTCCCCAACGGGTAACAGATACGCAGTATTTT. This encodes CASSPQRVTDTQYF.

This chain connects TRBV4-1 to TRBJ1-1; the D gene is possibly TRBD1 (5 bases). The CDR3 consists of 14 residues. V was pared by 6 bases and J by 1 base, with 12 bases between. The germline gives CDR1 MGHRA, CDR2 YSYEKL. CDR3 sequence: CASRGPSGNTEAFF. The CDR3 coding sequence is TGCGCCAGCAGGGGACCGTCCGGGAACACTGAAGCTTTCTTT.

This clone was observed once. V gene TRBV27 combines with J gene TRBJ2-2; a weak D match, TRBD2 (5 bases). V was clipped by 1 base and J by 5 bases, with 5 bases between them. The CDR3 is made up of 13 amino acids. In germline, CDR1 is MNHEY, CDR2 SMNVEV (reference sequence). The chain's CDR3 is CASSLWETGELFF. In nucleotides, the CDR3 is TGTGCCAGCAGTTTATGGGAGACCGGGGAGCTGTTTTTT.

The chain couples TRBV6-1 to TRBJ1-4; D is perhaps TRBD1 (5 bases). The CDR3 consists of 16 residues. V lost 1 base and J lost 8, with 17 bases in between. Germline values: CDR1 MNHNS, CDR2 SASEGT. CDR3 in amino acids: CASSEDWWQGGEKLFF. Written as DNA, the CDR3 is TGTGCCAGCAGTGAAGATTGGTGGCAGGGAGGGGAAAAACTGTTTTTT.

The chain recombines TRBV7-9 with TRBJ2-7; perhaps D is TRBD1 or TRBD2 (6 bases each). The ends were cut back, 1 base at V and 2 bases at J, with 9 bases in the middle. CDR3 size: 14 residues. CDR1 and CDR2 (germline): SEHNR, FQNEAQ (reference sequence). The CDR3 loop is CASSLGGAPYEQYF. The CDR3 DNA reads TGTGCCAGCAGCTTAGGGGGGGCCCCCTACGAGCAGTACTTC.

The rearrangement links TRBV28 to TRBJ1-2; 7 positions agree with TRBD1. The CDR3 runs to 14 residues. V dropped 2 bases and J dropped 4; count of bases not matched to a gene: 4. Germline CDR1 and CDR2: MDHEN and SYDVKM. CDR3 coding DNA: TGTGCCAGCAGTTTAATAGGGGGCGCCTATGGCTACACCTTC. As protein: CASSLIGGAYGYTF.

In the case of this clone: Other DNA sequences in the sample encode the same CDR3. The chain is built from TRBV6-5 and TRBJ1-2; a weak D match, TRBD1 (6 bases). The CDR3 runs 15 residues. Germline V CDR1 and CDR2: MNHEY, SVGAGI. Between the trimmed V and J ends, which lost 5 bases and 4 bases, there was a span of 17 bases. CDR3 sequence (DNA): TGTGCCAGCAGTAAACCAGGGGACGCCCTCTATGGCTACACCTTC. Amino acids: CASSKPGDALYGYTF.

This chain uses TRBV28 with TRBJ2-5, with TRBD1 matching 9 bases. Germline values: CDR1 MDHEN, CDR2 SYDVKM. Unmatched junction bases numbered 7, after V lost 6 bases and J lost 5 bases. The CDR3 runs 14 residues. This CDR3 reads CASSRDREGETQYF. CDR3 nucleotide sequence: TGTGCCAGCAGCCGGGACAGGGAGGGGGAGACCCAGTACTTC.

The V and J genes are TRBV27 and TRBJ2-7; the match to TRBD2 covers 12 bases. Germline V gene data show CDR1 as MNHEY and CDR2 as SMNVEV (reference sequence). The CDR3 has 15 residues. With V trimmed by 6 bases and J by 7 bases, 10 bases remained unmatched. The chain's CDR3 is CASRVLAGGPLEQYF. The CDR3 region has the DNA TGTGCCAGCAGGGTCCTAGCGGGAGGGCCGTTGGAGCAGTACTTC.

This chain uses TRBV4-1 with TRBJ1-1; 7 nucleotides agree with TRBD1. This CDR3 comprises 15 residues. Per the germline V gene, CDR1 is MGHRA and CDR2 is YSYEKL. Trimming cost V 5 bases and J 1 base; bases outside gene matches: 7. CDR3 bases: TGCGCCAGCAGCGCAACCGGGACAGCGAACACTGAAGCTTTCTTT. Encoded protein: CASSATGTANTEAFF.